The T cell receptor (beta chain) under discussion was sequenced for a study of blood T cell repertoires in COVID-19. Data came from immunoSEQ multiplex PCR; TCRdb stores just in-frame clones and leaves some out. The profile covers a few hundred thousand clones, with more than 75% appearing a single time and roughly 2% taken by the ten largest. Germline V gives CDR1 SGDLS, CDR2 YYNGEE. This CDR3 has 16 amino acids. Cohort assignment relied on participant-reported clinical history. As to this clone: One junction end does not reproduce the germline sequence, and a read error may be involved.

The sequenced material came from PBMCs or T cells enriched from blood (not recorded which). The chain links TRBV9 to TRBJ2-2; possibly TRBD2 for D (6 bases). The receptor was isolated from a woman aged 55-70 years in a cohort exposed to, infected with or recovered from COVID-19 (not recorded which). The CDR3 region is CASSVALAGNTGELFF. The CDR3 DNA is TGTGCCAGCAGCGTAGCACTAGCTGGGAACACCGGAGAGCTGTTTTTT.